This TCR beta chain was captured in a study of shared clonotypes between healthy human individuals. Using immunoSEQ multiplex PCR, the repertoire was profiled, and TCRdb retains in-frame clones only, with some absent. The sample has under 1,900,000 clones, around 98.5% seen once. Per the germline V gene, CDR1 is SGHRS and CDR2 is YFSETQ. This CDR3 comprises 16 residues. V was pared by 1 base and J by 8 bases, with 9 bases of the junction left unmatched. Sequenced input: naive CD4+ T cells sorted from blood. Subset: CD45RA+ positively selected. The receptor was derived from a man aged 30-40 years in good health. The rearrangement links TRBV5-1 to TRBJ1-4; 9 bases are shared with TRBD1. CDR3 in DNA: TGCGCCAGCAGCTTGCTGGGGACAGGGAGAGGGGAAAAACTGTTTTTT. It codes for CASSLLGTGRGEKLFF.